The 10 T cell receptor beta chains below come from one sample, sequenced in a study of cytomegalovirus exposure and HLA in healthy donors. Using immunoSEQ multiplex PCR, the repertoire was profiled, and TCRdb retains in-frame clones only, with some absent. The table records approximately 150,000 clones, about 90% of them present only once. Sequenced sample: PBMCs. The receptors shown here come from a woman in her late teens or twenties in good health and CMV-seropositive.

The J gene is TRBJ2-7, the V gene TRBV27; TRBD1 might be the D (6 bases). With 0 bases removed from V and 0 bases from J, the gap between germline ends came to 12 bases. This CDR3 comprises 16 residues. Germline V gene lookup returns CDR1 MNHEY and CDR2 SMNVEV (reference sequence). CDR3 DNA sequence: TGTGCCAGCAGTTTATCTGTGGGGACACGCTCCTACGAGCAGTACTTC. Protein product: CASSLSVGTRSYEQYF.

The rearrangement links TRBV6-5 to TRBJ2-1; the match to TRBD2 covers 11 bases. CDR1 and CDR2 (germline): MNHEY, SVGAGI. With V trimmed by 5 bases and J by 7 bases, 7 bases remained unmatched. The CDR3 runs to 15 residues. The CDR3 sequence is CASSKPGTSGNEQFF. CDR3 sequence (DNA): TGTGCCAGCAGTAAGCCCGGGACTAGCGGTAATGAGCAGTTCTTC.

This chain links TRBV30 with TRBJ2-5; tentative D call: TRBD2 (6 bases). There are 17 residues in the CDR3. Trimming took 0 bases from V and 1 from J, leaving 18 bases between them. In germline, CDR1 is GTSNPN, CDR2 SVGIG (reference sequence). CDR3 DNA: TGTGCCTGGAGTGTAGGTTGGCCCAGCGGGCCCCAAGAGACCCAGTACTTC. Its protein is CAWSVGWPSGPQETQYF.

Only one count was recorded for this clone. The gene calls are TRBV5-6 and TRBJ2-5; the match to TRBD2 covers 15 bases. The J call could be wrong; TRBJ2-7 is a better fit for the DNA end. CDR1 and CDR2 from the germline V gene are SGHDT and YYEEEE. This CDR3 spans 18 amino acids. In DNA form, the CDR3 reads TGTGCCAGCAGCCCGGAGACGGGACTAGCGGGGGGATCCCGCGAGCAGTACTTC. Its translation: CASSPETGLAGGSREQYF.

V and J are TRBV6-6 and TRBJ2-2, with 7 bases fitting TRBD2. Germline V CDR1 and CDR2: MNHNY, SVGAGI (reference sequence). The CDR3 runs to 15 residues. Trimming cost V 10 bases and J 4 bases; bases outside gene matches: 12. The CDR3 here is CATGGSGLITGELFF. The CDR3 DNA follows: TGTGCCACCGGGGGTAGCGGGCTTATCACCGGGGAGCTGTTTTTT.

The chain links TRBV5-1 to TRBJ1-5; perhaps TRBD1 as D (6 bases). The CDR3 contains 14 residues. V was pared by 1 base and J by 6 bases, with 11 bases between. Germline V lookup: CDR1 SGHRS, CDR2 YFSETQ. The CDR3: CASSLTAGVQPQHF. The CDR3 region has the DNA TGCGCCAGCAGCTTGACCGCAGGGGTTCAGCCCCAGCATTTT.

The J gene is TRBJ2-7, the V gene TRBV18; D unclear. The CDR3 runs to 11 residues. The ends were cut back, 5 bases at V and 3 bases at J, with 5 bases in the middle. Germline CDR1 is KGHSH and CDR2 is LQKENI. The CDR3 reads CASSTSYEQYF. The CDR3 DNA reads TGTGCCAGCTCAACCAGCTACGAGCAGTACTTC.

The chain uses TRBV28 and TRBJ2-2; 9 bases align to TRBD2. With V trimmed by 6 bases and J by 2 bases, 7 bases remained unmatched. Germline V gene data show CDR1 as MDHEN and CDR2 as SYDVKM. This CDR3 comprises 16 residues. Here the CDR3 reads CASSWETSGNTGELFF. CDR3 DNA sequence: TGTGCCAGCAGCTGGGAGACTAGCGGAAACACCGGGGAGCTGTTTTTT.

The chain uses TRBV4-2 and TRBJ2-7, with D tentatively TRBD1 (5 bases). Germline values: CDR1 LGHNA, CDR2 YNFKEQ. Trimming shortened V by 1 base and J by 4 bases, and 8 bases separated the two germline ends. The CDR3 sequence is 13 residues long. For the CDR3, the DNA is TGTGCCAGCAGCCAAGCAGGGCTATACGAGCAGTACTTC. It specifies CASSQAGLYEQYF.

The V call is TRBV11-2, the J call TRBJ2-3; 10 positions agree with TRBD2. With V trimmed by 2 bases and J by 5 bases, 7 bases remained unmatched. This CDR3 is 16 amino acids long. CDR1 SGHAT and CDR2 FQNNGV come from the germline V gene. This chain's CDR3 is CASSLSSGGSQDTQYF. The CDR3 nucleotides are TGTGCCAGCAGCTTAAGTAGCGGGGGGTCCCAAGATACGCAGTATTTT.